These 9 T cell receptor beta chains were sequenced from one sample in a study of blood T cell repertoires in COVID-19. TCRdb keeps only in-frame clones here, not all; method: immunoSEQ multiplex PCR. The data contain roughly 150,000 clones, around 82% of them singletons. Sequencing used PBMCs or T cells enriched from blood (not recorded which). These receptors were collected from a man in his 60s who had recovered from COVID-19.

This chain joins TRBV11-2 and TRBJ1-2; tentative D call: TRBD1 (6 bases). Germline V lookup: CDR1 SGHAT, CDR2 FQNNGV. Trimming cost V 7 bases and J 2 bases, with 20 bases left between them. The CDR3 length is 16 residues. CDR3 amino acids: CASTFLGQTLNYGYTF. Here the CDR3 DNA reads TGTGCCAGCACCTTTCTCGGACAGACCCTGAACTATGGCTACACCTTC.

The chain carries TRBV15 and TRBJ2-5; 7 nucleotides align to TRBD2. V dropped 5 bases and J dropped 5; count of bases not matched to a gene: 11. Germline V gene sequence: CDR1 LNHNV, CDR2 YYDKDF (reference sequence). The CDR3 contains 15 residues. The CDR3 loop reads CATSAERGWSETQYF. In DNA form, the CDR3 reads TGTGCCACCAGCGCAGAGCGGGGATGGAGCGAGACCCAGTACTTC.

This clone was observed a few times. The chain combines TRBV5-1 with TRBJ1-1, with TRBD1 matching over 7 bases. Per germline, CDR1 SGHRS and CDR2 YFSETQ. The CDR3 runs 14 residues. V was clipped by 3 bases and J by 4 bases; unmatched bases: 6. CDR3 in amino acids: CASSSNRQGTEAFF. CDR3 DNA: TGCGCCAGCAGCTCCAACCGACAGGGCACTGAAGCTTTCTTT.

The V call is TRBV28, the J call TRBJ1-5; D gene uncertain. The V gene lost 4 bases and the J gene lost 2 bases, with 12 bases spanning the gap. Germline assignment: CDR1 MDHEN and CDR2 SYDVKM. The CDR3 sequence is 15 residues long. CDR3 loop: CASSSGLGGNQPQHF. CDR3 in DNA: TGTGCCAGCAGTTCCGGACTGGGAGGCAATCAGCCCCAGCATTTT.

In the case of this clone: The sample holds other DNA sequences that translate to the same CDR3. This chain joins TRBV18 and TRBJ2-7; TRBD1 aligns across 8 bases. CDR1 and CDR2 (germline): KGHSH, LQKENI. V was pared by 2 bases and J by 4 bases, with 4 bases of the junction left unmatched. The CDR3 has 14 amino acids. The CDR3 DNA follows: TGTGCCAGCTCACCAGACAGGGGATCTTACGAGCAGTACTTC. As protein: CASSPDRGSYEQYF.

V gene TRBV19 combines with J gene TRBJ1-5, with 7 bases that match TRBD1. Germline V gives CDR1 LNHDA, CDR2 SQIVND (reference sequence). The CDR3 sequence is 16 residues long. After removal of 3 bases from V and 3 bases from J, the junction contained 8 bases not matched to a gene. The CDR3 here is CASSIQAGGINQPQHF. The CDR3, as DNA: TGTGCCAGTAGTATCCAGGCAGGGGGTATCAATCAGCCCCAGCATTTT.

This rearrangement joins TRBV2 to TRBJ2-2, with unresolved D. Trimming cost V 1 base and J 6 bases, with 12 bases left between them. Germline V CDR1 and CDR2: SNHLY, FYNNEI. The CDR3 is made up of 15 amino acids. CDR3 sequence reads: CASSEGSYWSGELFF. CDR3 DNA sequence: TGTGCCAGCAGTGAAGGTAGTTATTGGTCCGGGGAGCTGTTTTTT.

The count of this clone is one. This chain joins TRBV21-1 and TRBJ1-6; the DNA was not used to check the table's D call, TRBD1. TRBV21-1 is noted as a pseudogene. This CDR3 has 15 amino acids. For the CDR3, the DNA is TGTGCCAGCAGCAGACCACCGGGACAGCATTCACCCCTCCACTTT. This codes for CASSRPPGQHSPLHF.

The chain joins TRBV9 to TRBJ2-3; D perhaps matches TRBD2 (6 bases). The CDR3 is 15 residues long. Trimming took off 4 bases at V and 1 base at J, with 13 bases between the two ends. Germline lookup yields CDR1 SGDLS and CDR2 YYNGEE. CDR3 region: CASSPLVAGTDTQYF. Written as DNA, the CDR3 is TGTGCCAGCAGCCCTTTAGTAGCGGGCACAGATACGCAGTATTTT.